This is a list of T cell receptor beta chains from one sample in a study of blood T cell repertoires in COVID-19. Only in-frame clones appear in the TCRdb table, and some are missing; sequencing was by immunoSEQ multiplex PCR. The data contain about 230,000 clones, 81% of them singletons. The sequenced sample was peripheral blood. The receptors stem from a woman older than 75 with COVID-19, enrolled during active disease. Each CDR3 is given with its conserved first and last residue. A D gene is named only where the DNA matches it firmly. The size of a clone is reported for some rows only, either as once, few or many, or as a class for expanded clones.

J gene: TRBJ1-5
D gene: .
clone size: .
V gene: TRBV11-2
CDR3 protein: CASSLGQGKNQPQHF
CDR3 DNA: TGTGCCAGCAGCTTAGGTCAGGGGAAGAATCAGCCCCAGCATTTT

J gene: TRBJ1-3
D gene: TRBD1
clone size: once
V gene: TRBV30
CDR3 protein: CAWSPGQPPGNTIYF
CDR3 DNA: TGTGCCTGGAGTCCGGGACAGCCTCCGGGAAACACCATATATTTT

J gene: TRBJ2-3
D gene: .
clone size: .
V gene: TRBV5-1
CDR3 protein: CASSPPLRGTDTQYF
CDR3 DNA: TGCGCCAGCAGCCCCCCCCTTAGAGGCACAGATACGCAGTATTTT

J gene: TRBJ1-2
D gene: TRBD1
clone size: .
V gene: TRBV6-6
CDR3 protein: CASSSDPGQGNYGYTF
CDR3 DNA: TGTGCCAGCAGTTCCGATCCGGGACAGGGGAACTATGGCTACACCTTC

J gene: TRBJ1-1
D gene: TRBD1
clone size: .
V gene: TRBV28
CDR3 protein: CASSSAPGQGGTEAFF
CDR3 DNA: TGTGCCAGCAGTTCAGCCCCCGGACAGGGGGGCACTGAAGCTTTCTTT

J gene: TRBJ1-6
D gene: .
clone size: .
V gene: TRBV18
CDR3 protein: CASSPNLRVNSPLHF
CDR3 DNA: TGTGCCAGCTCACCAAATCTCAGGGTTAATTCACCCCTCCACTTT

J gene: TRBJ1-5
D gene: .
clone size: .
V gene: TRBV28
CDR3 protein: CASSSPSGSYQPQHF
CDR3 DNA: TGTGCCAGCAGTTCCCCTTCAGGGTCTTATCAGCCCCAGCATTTT

J gene: TRBJ2-3
D gene: TRBD2
clone size: .
V gene: TRBV5-1
CDR3 protein: CASSLGYSGLTDTQYF
CDR3 DNA: TGCGCCAGCAGCTTGGGATATAGCGGGCTCACAGATACGCAGTATTTT

J gene: TRBJ1-5
D gene: .
clone size: .
V gene: TRBV12-3/TRBV12-4
CDR3 protein: CASSPKNQPQHF
CDR3 DNA: TGTGCCAGCAGTCCTAAGAATCAGCCCCAGCATTTT

J gene: TRBJ2-3
D gene: .
clone size: .
V gene: TRBV9
CDR3 protein: CASSVGGLGTDTQYF
CDR3 DNA: TGTGCCAGCAGCGTAGGAGGGTTGGGCACAGATACGCAGTATTTT

J gene: TRBJ1-5
D gene: .
clone size: once
V gene: TRBV30
CDR3 protein: CAWSVRDRQPQHF
CDR3 DNA: TGTGCCTGGAGTGTGAGGGATCGTCAGCCCCAGCATTTT

J gene: TRBJ2-2
D gene: TRBD1
clone size: .
V gene: TRBV2
CDR3 protein: CASSELTGGPHTGELFF
CDR3 DNA: TGTGCCAGCAGTGAACTGACAGGGGGCCCCCACACCGGGGAGCTGTTTTTT

J gene: TRBJ2-4
D gene: TRBD2
clone size: .
V gene: TRBV5-1
CDR3 protein: CASSPSGGANIQYF
CDR3 DNA: TGCGCCAGCAGCCCAAGCGGGGGAGCGAACATTCAGTACTTC

J gene: TRBJ2-7
D gene: .
clone size: .
V gene: TRBV9
CDR3 protein: CASSVDGGFSYEQYF
CDR3 DNA: TGTGCCAGCAGCGTAGATGGCGGGTTCTCCTACGAGCAGTACTTC

J gene: TRBJ2-2
D gene: TRBD1
clone size: .
V gene: TRBV11-2
CDR3 protein: CASSLKGEETGNTGELFF
CDR3 DNA: TGTGCCAGCAGCTTAAAAGGAGAAGAGACAGGGAATACCGGGGAGCTGTTTTTT

J gene: TRBJ1-2
D gene: .
clone size: .
V gene: TRBV28
CDR3 protein: CASSPGGGYGYTF
CDR3 DNA: TGTGCCAGCAGTCCTGGAGGAGGCTATGGCTACACCTTC

J gene: TRBJ2-7
D gene: .
clone size: .
V gene: TRBV9
CDR3 protein: CASSVGLNSYEQYF
CDR3 DNA: TGTGCCAGCAGCGTAGGGCTCAACTCCTACGAGCAGTACTTC

J gene: TRBJ2-5
D gene: TRBD2
clone size: .
V gene: TRBV4-1
CDR3 protein: CASSRGLAGGRETQYF
CDR3 DNA: TGCGCCAGCAGCCGAGGACTAGCGGGAGGGCGGGAGACCCAGTACTTC

J gene: TRBJ2-3
D gene: TRBD2
clone size: .
V gene: TRBV2
CDR3 protein: CASSREAGAYTDTQYF
CDR3 DNA: TGTGCCAGCAGTCGGGAAGCGGGGGCCTACACAGATACGCAGTATTTT

J gene: TRBJ1-1
D gene: .
clone size: .
V gene: TRBV3-1/TRBV3-2
CDR3 protein: CASSQPGTEAFF
CDR3 DNA: TGTGCCAGCAGCCAACCCGGGACAGAAGCTTTCTTT

J gene: TRBJ1-1
D gene: .
clone size: .
V gene: TRBV30
CDR3 protein: CAWTNRASYGDTEAFF
CDR3 DNA: TGTGCCTGGACTAACCGGGCCTCATACGGGGACACTGAAGCTTTCTTT

J gene: TRBJ1-1
D gene: TRBD1
clone size: .
V gene: TRBV6-2/TRBV6-3
CDR3 protein: CASSQAGTGAGEAFF
CDR3 DNA: TGTGCCAGCAGTCAGGCCGGGACAGGGGCCGGTGAAGCTTTCTTT